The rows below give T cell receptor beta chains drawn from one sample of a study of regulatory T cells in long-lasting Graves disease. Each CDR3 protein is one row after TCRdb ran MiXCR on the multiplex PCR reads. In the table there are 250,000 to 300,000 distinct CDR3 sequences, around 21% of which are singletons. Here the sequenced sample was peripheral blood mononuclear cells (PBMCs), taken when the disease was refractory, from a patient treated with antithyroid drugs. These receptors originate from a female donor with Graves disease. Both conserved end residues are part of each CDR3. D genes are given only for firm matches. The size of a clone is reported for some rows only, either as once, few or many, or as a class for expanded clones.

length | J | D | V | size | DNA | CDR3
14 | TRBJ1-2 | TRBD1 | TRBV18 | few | TGTGCCAGCTCACCGGGTGACAGGGTATATGGCTACACCTTC | CASSPGDRVYGYTF
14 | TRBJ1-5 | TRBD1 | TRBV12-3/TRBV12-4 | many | TGTGCCAGCAGCTTAGACAGGGGTCATCAGCCCCAGCATTTT | CASSLDRGHQPQHF
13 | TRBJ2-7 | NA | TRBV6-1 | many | TGTGCCAGCACCAGGGCCTCTGCCTACGAGCAGTACTTC | CASTRASAYEQYF
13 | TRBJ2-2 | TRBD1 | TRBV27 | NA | TGTGCCAGCGGACAGGGTTTAACCGGGGAGCTGTTTTTT | CASGQGLTGELFF
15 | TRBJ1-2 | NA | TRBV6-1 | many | TGTGCCAGCAGTGAAGACTGGGATCTTAACTATGGCTACACCTTC | CASSEDWDLNYGYTF
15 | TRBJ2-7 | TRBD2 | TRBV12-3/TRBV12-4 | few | TGTGCCAGCAGGCCCGGGACTAGCGAATACTACGAGCAGTACTTC | CASRPGTSEYYEQYF
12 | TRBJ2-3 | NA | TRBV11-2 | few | TGTGCCAGCAGCGCCGACTCAGATACGCAGTATTTT | CASSADSDTQYF
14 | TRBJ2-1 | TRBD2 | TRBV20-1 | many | TGCAGTGCTCCGAGACTAGCGGGGGGCAATGAGCAGTTCTTC | CSAPRLAGGNEQFF
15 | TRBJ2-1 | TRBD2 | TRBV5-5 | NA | TGTGCCAGCAGCTGGACTAGCGGGAGGGCAGGGGGACAGTTCTTC | CASSWTSGRAGGQFF
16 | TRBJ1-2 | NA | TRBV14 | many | TGTGCCAGCAGCCACCGACTGGGGAGGGATAACTATGGCTACACCTTC | CASSHRLGRDNYGYTF
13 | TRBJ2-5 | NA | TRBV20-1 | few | TGCAGTGCTAGTCTTTCGGGAGCCGGGACCCAGTACTTC | CSASLSGAGTQYF
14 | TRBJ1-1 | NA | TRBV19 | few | TGTGCCAGTATTGGGGTGGGGGCTGGCACTGAAGCTTTCTTT | CASIGVGAGTEAFF
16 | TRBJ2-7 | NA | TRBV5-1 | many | TGCGCCAGCAGCCCAGATGGCGCGGCGGCCTCCTACGAGCAGTACTTC | CASSPDGAAASYEQYF
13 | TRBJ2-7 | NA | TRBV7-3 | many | TGTGCCAGCAGCGAAAACCCGGGCCACGAGCAGTACTTC | CASSENPGHEQYF
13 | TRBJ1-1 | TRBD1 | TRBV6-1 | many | TGTGCCACCCGGGACAGGGGAGACACTGAAGCTTTCTTT | CATRDRGDTEAFF
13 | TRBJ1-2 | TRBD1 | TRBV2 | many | TGTGCCAGCAGCGGGGACAGCTACTATGGCTACACCTTC | CASSGDSYYGYTF
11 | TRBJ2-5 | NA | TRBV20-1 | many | TGCAGTGCTAGCACCCCGGAGACCCAGTACTTC | CSASTPETQYF
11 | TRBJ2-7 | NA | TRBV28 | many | TGTGCCAGCAGCCGAGAATACGAGCAGTACTTC | CASSREYEQYF
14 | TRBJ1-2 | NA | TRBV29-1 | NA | TGCAGCGTTGATAGGGCCAGATCTAACTATGGCTACACCTTC | CSVDRARSNYGYTF
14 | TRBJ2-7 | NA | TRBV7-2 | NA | TGTGCCAGCAGCTGGACGGACGGCTCCTACGAGCAGTACTTC | CASSWTDGSYEQYF
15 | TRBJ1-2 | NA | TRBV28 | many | TGTGCCAGCAGTTTACACTCGGGGGGATTTATCGGCTACACCTTC | CASSLHSGGFIGYTF
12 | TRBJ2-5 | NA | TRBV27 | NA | TGTGCCAGCAGTCCGGACCAAGAGGCCCAGTACTTC | CASSPDQEAQYF
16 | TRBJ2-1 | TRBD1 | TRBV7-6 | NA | TGTGCCAGCAGCTTAGATAGGGACAGGCTTCACAATGAGCAGTTCTTC | CASSLDRDRLHNEQFF
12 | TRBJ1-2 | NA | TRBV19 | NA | TGTGCCAGCAGCCCAGGATCCTATGGCTACACCTTC | CASSPGSYGYTF
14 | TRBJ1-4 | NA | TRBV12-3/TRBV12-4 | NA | TGTGCCAGCAGACCCGGGGCAGCTAATGAAAAACTGTTTTTT | CASRPGAANEKLFF
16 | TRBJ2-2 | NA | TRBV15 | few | TGTGCCACCAGCAGAGAGGGAAGGGAGTTAACCGGGGAGCTGTTTTTT | CATSREGRELTGELFF
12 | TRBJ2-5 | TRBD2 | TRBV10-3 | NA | TGTGCCATCGGGGCGGGAGTAGAGACCCAGTACTTC | CAIGAGVETQYF
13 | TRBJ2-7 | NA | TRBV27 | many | TGTGCCAGCAGTCCGGACCCCCGGGACGAGCAGTACTTC | CASSPDPRDEQYF
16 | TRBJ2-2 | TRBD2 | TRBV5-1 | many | TGCGCCAGCAGCATCAAAGCGGGAGGGAACACCGGGGAGCTGTTTTTT | CASSIKAGGNTGELFF
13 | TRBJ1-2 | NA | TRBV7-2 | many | TGTGCCAGCAGCTTACCTGGGGGCGCTGGCTACACCTTC | CASSLPGGAGYTF
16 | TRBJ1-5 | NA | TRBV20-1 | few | TGCAGTGCTAGGGACGGCAAATCATATAGCAATCAGCCCCAGCATTTT | CSARDGKSYSNQPQHF
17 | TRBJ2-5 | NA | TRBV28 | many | TGTGCCAGCAGTGCGTCTCACAGCTCGCGGCGCCAAGAGACCCAGTACTTC | CASSASHSSRRQETQYF
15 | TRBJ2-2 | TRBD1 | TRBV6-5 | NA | TGTGCCAGCAGTTACTCGAGAGGGGGCAGCGGGGAGCTGTTTTTT | CASSYSRGGSGELFF
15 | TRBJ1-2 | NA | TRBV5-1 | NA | TGCGCCAGCAGCTTGGATCTTGGGTTTAACTATGGCTACACCTTC | CASSLDLGFNYGYTF
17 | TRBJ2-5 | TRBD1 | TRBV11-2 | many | TGTGCCAGCAGCTCCAAGAGGGGGACAGCGCTTCAAGAGACCCAGTACTTC | CASSSKRGTALQETQYF
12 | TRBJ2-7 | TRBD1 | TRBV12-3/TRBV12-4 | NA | TGTGCCAGCACCCTAAACAGGGGCGAGCAGTACTTC | CASTLNRGEQYF
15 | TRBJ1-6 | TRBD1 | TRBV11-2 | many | TGTGCCAGCAGCTTAGGGGGACAGTATGGTTCACCCCTCCACTTT | CASSLGGQYGSPLHF
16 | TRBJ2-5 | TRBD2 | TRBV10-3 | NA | TGTGCCATCAGTGACTTGCCTAGCGGGAGTGGGGAGACCCAGTACTTC | CAISDLPSGSGETQYF
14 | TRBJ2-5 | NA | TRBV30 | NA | TGTGCCTGGGTTACCCAGGGTATTGGAGAGACCCAGTACTTC | CAWVTQGIGETQYF
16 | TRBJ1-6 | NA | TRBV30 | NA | TGTGCCTGGAGAATTGCGCTGGGAATGAAGGATTCACCCCTCCACTTT | CAWRIALGMKDSPLHF
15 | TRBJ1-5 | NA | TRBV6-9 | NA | TGTGCCAGCAGTTATTTATCTGGGGATGGGCAGCCCCAGCATTTT | CASSYLSGDGQPQHF
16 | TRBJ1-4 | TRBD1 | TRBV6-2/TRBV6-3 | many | TGTGCCAGCAGTCCCGGGACAGGGGCCGGTAATGAAAAACTGTTTTTT | CASSPGTGAGNEKLFF
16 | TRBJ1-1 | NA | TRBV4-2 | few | TGTGCCAGCAGCCAAGAAAACGCGATTATGAACACTGAAGCTTTCTTT | CASSQENAIMNTEAFF
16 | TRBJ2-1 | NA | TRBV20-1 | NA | TGCAGTGCTAGAGATCTCGGGCTACTCATATACAATGAGCAGTTCTTC | CSARDLGLLIYNEQFF
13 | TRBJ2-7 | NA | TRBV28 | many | TGTGCCAGCAGTTTAGGGGGCAGGTACGAGCAGTACTTC | CASSLGGRYEQYF
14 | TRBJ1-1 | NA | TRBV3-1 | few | TGTGCCAGCAGCCAAGAGGCCCGAGACACTGAAGCTTTCTTT | CASSQEARDTEAFF
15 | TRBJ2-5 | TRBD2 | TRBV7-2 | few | TGTGCCAGCAGCTTGGGGGGGATGGGTGTGGAGACCCAGTACTTC | CASSLGGMGVETQYF
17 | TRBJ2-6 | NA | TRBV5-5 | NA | TGTGCCAGCAGCTTGGGACCGGCAAGCTCTGGGGCCAACGTCCTGACTTTC | CASSLGPASSGANVLTF
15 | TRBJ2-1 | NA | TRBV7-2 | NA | TGTGCCAGCAGTTCCTTACTAGGGCGGGACAATGAGCAGTTCTTC | CASSSLLGRDNEQFF
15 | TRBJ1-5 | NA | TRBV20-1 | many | TGCAGTGCTAGTCGGCAGGCCCTTAGCAATCAGCCCCAGCATTTT | CSASRQALSNQPQHF
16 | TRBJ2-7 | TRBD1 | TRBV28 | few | TGTGCCAGCAGTCCCGAACCCGGGACAGGGACCAACGAGCAGTACTTC | CASSPEPGTGTNEQYF
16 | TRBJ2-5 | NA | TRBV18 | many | TGTGCCAGCTCACCACCGCAGGACAGATCCGTCGAGACCCAGTACTTC | CASSPPQDRSVETQYF
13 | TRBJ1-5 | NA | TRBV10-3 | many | TGTGCCATCAGTGAGCATAGCAATCAGCCCCAGCATTTT | CAISEHSNQPQHF